Within the sample, the clone carrying this TCR beta chain is medium-sized. Its antigen remains unidentified. The genes are named according to mouse. The read finishes 1 residue shy of the CDR3 end, and the germline J gene is used to complete it. Specified time point: mouse harvest day 14 after allogeneic transplant. Mouse grafts combined 10^7 T-cell-depleted bone marrow cells with 10^6 splenic CD5+ T cells. The data derive from a study of tissue T cells after allogeneic stem cell transplantation. Study-wide results and limits: Across patients, clones rarely overlapped, yet motif clusters were shared tissue-specifically. Anatomically similar tissues had similar TCR repertoires within each patient.

Produced via immunoSEQ multiplex PCR; TCRdb's table is partial and in-frame only. The sample lists about 1,800 clones, roughly 53% occurring once. Germline V lookup: CDR1 LGHNA, CDR2 YSYQKL. Trimming stripped 0 bases from V and 0 bases from J, with 5 bases between. There are 15 residues in the CDR3. Sequencing was done on a sample of blood. The chain joins TRBV2 to TRBJ2-2; D is undetermined. The receptor's source is a female BALB/c mouse given C57BL/6 T cells with graft-versus-host disease after an allogeneic hematopoietic cell transplant. CDR3 bases read: TGTGCCAGCAGCCAAGAAACTGCAAACACCGGGCAGCTCTAC. Encoded protein: CASSQETANTGQLY. In full, the CDR3 is CASSQETANTGQLYF.